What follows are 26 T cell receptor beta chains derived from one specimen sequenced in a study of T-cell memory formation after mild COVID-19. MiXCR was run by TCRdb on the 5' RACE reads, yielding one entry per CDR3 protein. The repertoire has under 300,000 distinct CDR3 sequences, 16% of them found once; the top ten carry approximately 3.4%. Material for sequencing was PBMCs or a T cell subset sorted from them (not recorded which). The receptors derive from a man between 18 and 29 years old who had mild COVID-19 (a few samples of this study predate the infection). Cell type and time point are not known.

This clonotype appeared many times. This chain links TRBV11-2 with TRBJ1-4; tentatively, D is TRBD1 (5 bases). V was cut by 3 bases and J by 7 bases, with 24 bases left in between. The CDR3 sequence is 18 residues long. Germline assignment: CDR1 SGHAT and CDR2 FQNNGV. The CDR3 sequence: CASSLGLGGGRLGEKLFF. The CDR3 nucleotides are TGTGCCAGCAGCTTGGGTCTCGGGGGTGGCCGGCTGGGTGAAAAACTGTTTTTT.

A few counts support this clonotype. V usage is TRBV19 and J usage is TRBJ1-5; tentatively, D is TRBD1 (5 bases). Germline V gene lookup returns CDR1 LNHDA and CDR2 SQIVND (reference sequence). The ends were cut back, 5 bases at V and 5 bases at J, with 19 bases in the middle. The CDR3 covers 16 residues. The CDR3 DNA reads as TGTGCCAGTAGTCCCCCCCGGGACCACTATTATCAGCCCCAGCATTTT. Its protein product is CASSPPRDHYYQPQHF.

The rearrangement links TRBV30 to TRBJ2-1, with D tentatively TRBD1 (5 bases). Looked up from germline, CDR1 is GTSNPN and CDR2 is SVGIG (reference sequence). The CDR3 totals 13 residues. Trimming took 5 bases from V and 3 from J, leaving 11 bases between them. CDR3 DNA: TGTGCCTGGGCTAGGGGTTTCTACAATGAGCAGTTCTTC. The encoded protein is CAWARGFYNEQFF.

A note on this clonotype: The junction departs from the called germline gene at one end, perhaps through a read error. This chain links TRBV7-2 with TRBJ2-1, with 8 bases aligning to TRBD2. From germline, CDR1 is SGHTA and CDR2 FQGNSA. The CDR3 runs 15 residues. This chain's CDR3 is CASSSWTSSHNEQFF. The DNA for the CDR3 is TGTGCCAGCAGCTCCTGGACTAGCTCCCACAATGAGCAGTTCTTC.

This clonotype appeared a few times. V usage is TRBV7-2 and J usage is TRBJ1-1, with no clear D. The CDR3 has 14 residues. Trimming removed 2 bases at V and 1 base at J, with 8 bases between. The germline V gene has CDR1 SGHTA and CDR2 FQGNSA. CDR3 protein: CASSLRLGNTEAFF. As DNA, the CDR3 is TGTGCCAGCAGCTTACGCTTGGGGAACACTGAAGCTTTCTTT.

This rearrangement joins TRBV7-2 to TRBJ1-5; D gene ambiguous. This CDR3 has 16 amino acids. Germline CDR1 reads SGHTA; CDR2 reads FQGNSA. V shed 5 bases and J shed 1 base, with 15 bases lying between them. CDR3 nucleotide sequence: TGTGCCAGCAGCCCTAACGCAGGAAGGAGCAATCAGCCCCAGCATTTT. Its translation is CASSPNAGRSNQPQHF.

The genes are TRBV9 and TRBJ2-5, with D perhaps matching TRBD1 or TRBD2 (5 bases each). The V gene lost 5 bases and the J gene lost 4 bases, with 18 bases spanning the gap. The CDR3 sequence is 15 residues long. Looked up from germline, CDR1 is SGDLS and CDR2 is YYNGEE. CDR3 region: CASSEGYSRAETQYF. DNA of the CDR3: TGTGCCAGCAGTGAGGGGTACTCGCGGGCAGAGACCCAGTACTTC.

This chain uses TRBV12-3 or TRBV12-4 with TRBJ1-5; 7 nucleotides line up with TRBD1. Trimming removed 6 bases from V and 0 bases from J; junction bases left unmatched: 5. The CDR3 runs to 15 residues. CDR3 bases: TGTGCCAGCAGGGTCGGGACAGCTAGCAATCAGCCCCAGCATTTT. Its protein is CASRVGTASNQPQHF.

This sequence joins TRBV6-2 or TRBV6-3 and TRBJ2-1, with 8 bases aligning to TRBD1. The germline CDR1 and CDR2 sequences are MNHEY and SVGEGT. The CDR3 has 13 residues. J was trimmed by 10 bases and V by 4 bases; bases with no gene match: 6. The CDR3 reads CASSSRTGYEQFF. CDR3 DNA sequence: TGTGCCAGCAGTTCGCGGACAGGGTACGAGCAGTTCTTC.

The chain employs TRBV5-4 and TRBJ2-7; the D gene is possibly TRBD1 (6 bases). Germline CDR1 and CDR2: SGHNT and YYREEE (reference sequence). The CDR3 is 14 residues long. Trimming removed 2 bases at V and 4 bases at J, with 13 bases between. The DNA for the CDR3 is TGTGCCAGCAGCTTCGTCGGGACACCATACGAGCAGTACTTC. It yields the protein CASSFVGTPYEQYF.

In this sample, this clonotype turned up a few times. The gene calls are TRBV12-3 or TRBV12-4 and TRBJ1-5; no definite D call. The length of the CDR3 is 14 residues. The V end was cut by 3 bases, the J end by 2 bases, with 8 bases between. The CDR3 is CASSFSGGNQPQHF. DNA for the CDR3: TGTGCCAGCAGTTTCTCCGGGGGCAATCAGCCCCAGCATTTT.

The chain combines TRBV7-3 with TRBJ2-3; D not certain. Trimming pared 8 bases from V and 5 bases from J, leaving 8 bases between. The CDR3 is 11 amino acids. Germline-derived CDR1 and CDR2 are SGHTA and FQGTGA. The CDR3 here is CASGVGDTQYF. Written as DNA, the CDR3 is TGTGCCAGCGGGGTAGGAGATACGCAGTATTTT.

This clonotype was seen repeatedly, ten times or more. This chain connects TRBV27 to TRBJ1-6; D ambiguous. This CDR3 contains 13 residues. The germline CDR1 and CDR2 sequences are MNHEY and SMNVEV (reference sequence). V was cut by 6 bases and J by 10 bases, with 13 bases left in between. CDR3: CASSPQSYSPLHF. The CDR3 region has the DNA TGTGCCAGCAGCCCCCAGTCTTACTCACCCCTCCACTTT.

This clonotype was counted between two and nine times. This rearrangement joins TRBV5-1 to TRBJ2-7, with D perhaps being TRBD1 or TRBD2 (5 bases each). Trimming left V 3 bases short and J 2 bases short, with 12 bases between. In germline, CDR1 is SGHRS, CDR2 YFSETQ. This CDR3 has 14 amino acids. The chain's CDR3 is CASSSFEGPYEQYF. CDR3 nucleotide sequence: TGCGCCAGCAGCTCCTTCGAGGGACCCTACGAGCAGTACTTC.

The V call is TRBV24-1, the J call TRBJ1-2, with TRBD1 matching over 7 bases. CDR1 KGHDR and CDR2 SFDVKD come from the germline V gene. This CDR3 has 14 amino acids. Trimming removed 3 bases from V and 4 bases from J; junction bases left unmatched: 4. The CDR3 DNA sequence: TGTGCCACCAGTGATCCGGGACAGCCCTATGGCTACACCTTC. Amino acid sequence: CATSDPGQPYGYTF.

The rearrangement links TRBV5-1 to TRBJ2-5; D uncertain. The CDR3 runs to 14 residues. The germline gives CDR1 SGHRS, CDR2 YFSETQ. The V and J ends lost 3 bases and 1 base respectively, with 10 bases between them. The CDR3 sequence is CASSSRPSQETQYF. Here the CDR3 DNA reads TGCGCCAGCAGCTCTAGGCCCTCCCAAGAGACCCAGTACTTC.

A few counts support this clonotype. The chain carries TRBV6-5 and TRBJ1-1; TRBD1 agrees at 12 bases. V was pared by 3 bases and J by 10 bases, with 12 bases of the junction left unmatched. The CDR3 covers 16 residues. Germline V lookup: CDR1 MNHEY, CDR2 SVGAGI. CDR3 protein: CASSYGGTGGAGTAFF. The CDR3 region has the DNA TGTGCCAGCAGTTATGGGGGGACAGGGGGCGCGGGGACAGCTTTCTTT.

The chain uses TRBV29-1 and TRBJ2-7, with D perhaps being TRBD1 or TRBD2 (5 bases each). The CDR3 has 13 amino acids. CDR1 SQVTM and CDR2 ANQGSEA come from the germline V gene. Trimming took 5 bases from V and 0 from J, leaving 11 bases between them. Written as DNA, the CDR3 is TGCAGCGTTAGGGACGCACTCTCCTACGAGCAGTACTTC. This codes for CSVRDALSYEQYF.

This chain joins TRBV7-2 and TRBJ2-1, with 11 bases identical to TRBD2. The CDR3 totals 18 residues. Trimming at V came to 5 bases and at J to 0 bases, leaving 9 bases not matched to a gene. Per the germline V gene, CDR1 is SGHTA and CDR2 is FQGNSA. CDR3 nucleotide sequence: TGTGCCAGCAGCCCATGGACTAGCGGGTTCTACTCCTACAATGAGCAGTTCTTC. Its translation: CASSPWTSGFYSYNEQFF.

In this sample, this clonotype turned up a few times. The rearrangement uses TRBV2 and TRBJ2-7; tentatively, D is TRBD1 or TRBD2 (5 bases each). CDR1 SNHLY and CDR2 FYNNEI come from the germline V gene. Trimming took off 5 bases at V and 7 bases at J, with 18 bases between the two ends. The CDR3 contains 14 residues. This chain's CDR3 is CASSWTPPGQEQYF. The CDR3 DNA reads TGTGCCAGCAGTTGGACACCCCCGGGGCAGGAGCAGTACTTC. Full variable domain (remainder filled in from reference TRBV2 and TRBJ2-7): EPEVTQTPSHQVTQMGQEVILRCVPISNHLYFYWYRQILGQKVEFLVSFYNNEISEKSEIFDDQFSVERPDGSNFTLKIRSTKLEDSAMYFCASSWTPPGQEQYFGPGTRLTVT.

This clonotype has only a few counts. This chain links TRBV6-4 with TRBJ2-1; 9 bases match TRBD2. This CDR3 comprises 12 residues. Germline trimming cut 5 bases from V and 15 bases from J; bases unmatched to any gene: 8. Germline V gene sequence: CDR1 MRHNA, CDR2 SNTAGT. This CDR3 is CASSPAGGQRFF. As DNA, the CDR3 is TGTGCCAGCAGTCCGGCGGGGGGGCAGCGGTTCTTC.

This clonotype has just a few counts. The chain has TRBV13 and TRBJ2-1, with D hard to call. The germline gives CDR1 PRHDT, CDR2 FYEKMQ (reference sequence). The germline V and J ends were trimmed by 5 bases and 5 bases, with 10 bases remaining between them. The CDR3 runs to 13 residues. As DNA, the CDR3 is TGTGCCAGCAGCCCTTGGCGTGACAATGAGCAGTTCTTC. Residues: CASSPWRDNEQFF. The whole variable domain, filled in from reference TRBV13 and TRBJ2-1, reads AAGVIQSPRHLIKEKRETATLKCYPIPRHDTVYWYQQGPGQDPQFLISFYEKMQSDKGSIPDRFSAQQFSDYHSELNMSSLELGDSALYFCASSPWRDNEQFFGPGTRLTVL.

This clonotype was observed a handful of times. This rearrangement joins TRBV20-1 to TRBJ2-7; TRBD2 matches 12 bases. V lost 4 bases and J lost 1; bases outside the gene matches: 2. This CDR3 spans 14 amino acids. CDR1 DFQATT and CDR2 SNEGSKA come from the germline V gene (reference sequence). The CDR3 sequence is CSAKGLAGSYEQYF. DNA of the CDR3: TGCAGTGCTAAAGGACTAGCGGGGTCCTACGAGCAGTACTTC.

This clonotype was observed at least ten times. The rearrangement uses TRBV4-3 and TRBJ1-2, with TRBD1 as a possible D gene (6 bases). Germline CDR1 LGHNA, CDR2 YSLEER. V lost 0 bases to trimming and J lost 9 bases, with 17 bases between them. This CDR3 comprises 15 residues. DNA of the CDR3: TGCGCCAGCAGCCAAGATTTCACCGACAGGAATCGCTACACCTTC. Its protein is CASSQDFTDRNRYTF.

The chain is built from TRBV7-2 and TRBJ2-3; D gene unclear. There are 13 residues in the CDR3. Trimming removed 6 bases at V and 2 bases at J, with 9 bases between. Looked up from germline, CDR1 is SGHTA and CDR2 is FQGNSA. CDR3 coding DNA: TGTGCCAGCAGTACCCGCCCCACAGATACGCAGTATTTT. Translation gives CASSTRPTDTQYF.

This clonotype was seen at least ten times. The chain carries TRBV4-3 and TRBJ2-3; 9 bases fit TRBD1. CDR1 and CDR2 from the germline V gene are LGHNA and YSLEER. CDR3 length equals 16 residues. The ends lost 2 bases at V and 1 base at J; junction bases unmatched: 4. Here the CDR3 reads CASSQTGGAGTDTQYF. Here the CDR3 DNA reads TGCGCCAGCAGCCAAACAGGGGGCGCGGGCACAGATACGCAGTATTTT.